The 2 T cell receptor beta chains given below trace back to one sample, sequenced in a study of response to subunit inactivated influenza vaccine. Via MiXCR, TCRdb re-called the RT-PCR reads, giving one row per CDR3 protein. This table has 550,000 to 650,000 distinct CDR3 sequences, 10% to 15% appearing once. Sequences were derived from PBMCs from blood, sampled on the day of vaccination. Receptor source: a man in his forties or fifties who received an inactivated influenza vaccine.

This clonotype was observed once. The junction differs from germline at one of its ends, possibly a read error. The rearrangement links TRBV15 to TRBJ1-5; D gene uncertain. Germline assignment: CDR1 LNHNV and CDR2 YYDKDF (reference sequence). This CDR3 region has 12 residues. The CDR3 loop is CAASRENQPQHF. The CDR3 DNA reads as TGTGCCGCCAGCAGAGAAAATCAGCCCCAGCATTTT.

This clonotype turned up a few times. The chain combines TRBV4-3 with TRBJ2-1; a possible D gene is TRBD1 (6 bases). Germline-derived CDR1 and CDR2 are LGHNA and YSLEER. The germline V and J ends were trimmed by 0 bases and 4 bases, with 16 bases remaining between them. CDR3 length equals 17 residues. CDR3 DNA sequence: TGCGCCAGCAGCCAAGATAACCCGGCAGGGGTTTACAATGAGCAGTTCTTC. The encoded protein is CASSQDNPAGVYNEQFF.